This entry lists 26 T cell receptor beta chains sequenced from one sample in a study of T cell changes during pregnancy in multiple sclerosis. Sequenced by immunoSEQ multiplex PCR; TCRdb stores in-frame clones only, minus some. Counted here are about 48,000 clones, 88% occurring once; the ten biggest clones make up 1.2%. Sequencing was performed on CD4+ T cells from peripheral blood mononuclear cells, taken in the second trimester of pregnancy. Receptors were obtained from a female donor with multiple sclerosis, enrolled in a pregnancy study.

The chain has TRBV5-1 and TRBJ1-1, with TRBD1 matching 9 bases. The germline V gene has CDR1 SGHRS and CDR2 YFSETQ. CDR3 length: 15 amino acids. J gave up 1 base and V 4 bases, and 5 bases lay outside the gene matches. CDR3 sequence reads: CASSRGTGWNTEAFF. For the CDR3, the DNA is TGCGCCAGCAGCCGGGGGACAGGGTGGAACACTGAAGCTTTCTTT. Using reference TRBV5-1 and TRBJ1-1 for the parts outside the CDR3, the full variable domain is KAGVTQTPRYLIKTRGQQVTLSCSPISGHRSVSWYQQTPGQGLQFLFEYFSETQRNKGNFPGRFSGRQFSNSRSEMNVSTLELGDSALYLCASSRGTGWNTEAFFGQGTRLTVV.

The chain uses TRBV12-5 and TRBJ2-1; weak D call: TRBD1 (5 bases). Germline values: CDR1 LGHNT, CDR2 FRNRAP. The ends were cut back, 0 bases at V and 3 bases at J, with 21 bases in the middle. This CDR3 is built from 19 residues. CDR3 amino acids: CASGLVPRDEPLIYNEQFF. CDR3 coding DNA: TGTGCTAGTGGTTTGGTACCCAGGGATGAACCTCTCATCTACAATGAGCAGTTCTTC.

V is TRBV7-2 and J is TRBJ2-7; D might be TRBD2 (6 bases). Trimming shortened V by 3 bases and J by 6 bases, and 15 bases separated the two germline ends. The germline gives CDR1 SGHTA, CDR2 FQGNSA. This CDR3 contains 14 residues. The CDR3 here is CASSFLSGGAEQYF. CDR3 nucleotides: TGTGCCAGCAGCTTCCTTAGCGGAGGGGCCGAGCAGTACTTC.

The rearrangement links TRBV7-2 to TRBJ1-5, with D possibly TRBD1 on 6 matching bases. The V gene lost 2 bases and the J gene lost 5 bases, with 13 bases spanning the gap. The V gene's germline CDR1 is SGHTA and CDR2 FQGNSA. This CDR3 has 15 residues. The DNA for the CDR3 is TGTGCCAGCAGCTTAAGGGGGGGCCCTGATCAGCCCCAGCATTTT. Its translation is CASSLRGGPDQPQHF.

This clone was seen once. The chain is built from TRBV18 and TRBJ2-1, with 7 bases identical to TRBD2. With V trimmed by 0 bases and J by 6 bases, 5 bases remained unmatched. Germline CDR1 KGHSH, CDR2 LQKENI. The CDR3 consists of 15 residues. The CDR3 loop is CASSPPAGAGNEQFF. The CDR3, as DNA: TGTGCCAGCTCACCACCTGCGGGAGCGGGCAATGAGCAGTTCTTC.

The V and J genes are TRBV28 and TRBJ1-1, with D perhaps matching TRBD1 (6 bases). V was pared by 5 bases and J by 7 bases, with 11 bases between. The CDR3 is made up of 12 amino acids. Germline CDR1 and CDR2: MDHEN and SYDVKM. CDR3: CASSPTGFEAFF. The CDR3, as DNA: TGTGCCAGCAGTCCAACAGGGTTTGAAGCTTTCTTT.

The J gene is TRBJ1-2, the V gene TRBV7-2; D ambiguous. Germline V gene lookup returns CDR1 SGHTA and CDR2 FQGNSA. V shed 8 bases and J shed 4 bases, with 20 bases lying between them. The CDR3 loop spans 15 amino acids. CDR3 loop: CASSPGEGKVYGYTF. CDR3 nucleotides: TGTGCCAGCTCTCCCGGGGAGGGTAAAGTCTATGGCTACACCTTC. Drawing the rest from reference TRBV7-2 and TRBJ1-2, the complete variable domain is GAGVSQSPSNKVTEKGKDVELRCDPISGHTALYWYRQSLGQGLEFLIYFQGNSAPDKSGLPSDRFSAERTGGSVSTLTIQRTQQEDSAVYLCASSPGEGKVYGYTFGSGTRLTVV.

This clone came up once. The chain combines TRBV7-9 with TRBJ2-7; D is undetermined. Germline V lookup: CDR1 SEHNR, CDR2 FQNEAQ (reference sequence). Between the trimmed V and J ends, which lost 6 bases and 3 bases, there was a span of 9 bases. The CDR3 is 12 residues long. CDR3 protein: CASRQENYEQYF. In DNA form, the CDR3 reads TGTGCCAGCAGACAAGAAAACTACGAGCAGTACTTC.

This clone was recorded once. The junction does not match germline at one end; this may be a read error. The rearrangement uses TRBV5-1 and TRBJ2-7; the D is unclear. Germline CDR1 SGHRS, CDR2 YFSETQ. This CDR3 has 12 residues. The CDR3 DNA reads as TGCGCCAGCAGTTATGACTCCCACGAGCAGTACTTC. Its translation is CASSYDSHEQYF.

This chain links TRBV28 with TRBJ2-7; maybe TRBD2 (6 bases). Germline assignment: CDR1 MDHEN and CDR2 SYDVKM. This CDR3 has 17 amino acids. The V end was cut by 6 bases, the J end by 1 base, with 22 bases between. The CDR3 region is CASSLVGGPTLSYEQYF. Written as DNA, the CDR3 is TGTGCCAGCAGCCTTGTTGGAGGGCCAACTCTTTCCTACGAGCAGTACTTC.

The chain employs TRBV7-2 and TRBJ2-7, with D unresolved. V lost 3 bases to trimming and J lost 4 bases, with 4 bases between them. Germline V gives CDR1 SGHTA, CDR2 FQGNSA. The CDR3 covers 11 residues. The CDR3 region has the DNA TGTGCCAGCAGCTTCAGTTACGAGCAGTACTTC. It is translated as CASSFSYEQYF.

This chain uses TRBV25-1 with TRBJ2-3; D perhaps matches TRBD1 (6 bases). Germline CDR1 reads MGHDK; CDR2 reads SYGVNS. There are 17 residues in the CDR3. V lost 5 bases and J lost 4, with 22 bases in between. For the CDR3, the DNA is TGTGCCAGCAGTCACCTTCAGGGGTATGAGGGCGCAGATACGCAGTATTTT. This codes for CASSHLQGYEGADTQYF. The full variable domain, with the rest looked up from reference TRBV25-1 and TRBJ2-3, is EADIYQTPRYLVIGTGKKITLECSQTMGHDKMYWYQQDPGMELHLIHYSYGVNSTEKGDLSSESTVSRIRTEHFPLTLESARPSHTSQYLCASSHLQGYEGADTQYFGPGTRLTVL.

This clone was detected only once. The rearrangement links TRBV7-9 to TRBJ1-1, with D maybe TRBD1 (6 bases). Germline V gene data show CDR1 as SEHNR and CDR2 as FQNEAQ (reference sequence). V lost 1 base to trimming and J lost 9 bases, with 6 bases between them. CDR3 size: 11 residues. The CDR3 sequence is CASSLGDKAFF. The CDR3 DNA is TGTGCCAGCAGCTTAGGGGACAAAGCTTTCTTT. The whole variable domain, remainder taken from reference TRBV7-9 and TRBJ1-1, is DTGVSQNPRHKITKRGQNVTFRCDPISEHNRLYWYRQTLGQGPEFLTYFQNEAQLEKSRLLSDRFSAERPKGSFSTLEIQRTEQGDSAMYLCASSLGDKAFFGQGTRLTVV.

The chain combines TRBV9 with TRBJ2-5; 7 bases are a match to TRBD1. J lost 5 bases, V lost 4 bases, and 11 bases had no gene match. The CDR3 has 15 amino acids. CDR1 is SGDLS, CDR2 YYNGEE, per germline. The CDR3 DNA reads TGTGCCAGCAGCAAAATGCAGGGGGTAGGGGAGACCCAGTACTTC. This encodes CASSKMQGVGETQYF. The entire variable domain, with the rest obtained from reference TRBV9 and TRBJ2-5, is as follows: DSGVTQTPKHLITATGQRVTLRCSPRSGDLSVYWYQQSLDQGLQFLIQYYNGEERAKGNILERFSAQQFPDLHSELNLSSLELGDSALYFCASSKMQGVGETQYFGPGTRLLVL.

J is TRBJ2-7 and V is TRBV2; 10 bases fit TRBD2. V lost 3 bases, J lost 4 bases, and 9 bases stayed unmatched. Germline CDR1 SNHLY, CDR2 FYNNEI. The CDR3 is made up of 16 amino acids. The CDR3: CASSDGLAGVRYEQYF. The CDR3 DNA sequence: TGTGCCAGCAGTGATGGTCTAGCGGGAGTCCGGTACGAGCAGTACTTC.

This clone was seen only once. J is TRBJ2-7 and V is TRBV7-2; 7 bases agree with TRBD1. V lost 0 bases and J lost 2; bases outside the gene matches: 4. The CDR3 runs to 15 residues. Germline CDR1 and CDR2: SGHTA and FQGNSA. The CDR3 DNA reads TGTGCCAGCAGCTTAGCGAGAGACAGGGCCTACGAGCAGTACTTC. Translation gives CASSLARDRAYEQYF.

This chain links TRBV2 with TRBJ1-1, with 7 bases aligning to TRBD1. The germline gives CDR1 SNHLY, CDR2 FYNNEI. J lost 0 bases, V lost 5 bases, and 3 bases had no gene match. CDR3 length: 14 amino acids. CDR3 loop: CASSRQGLNTEAFF. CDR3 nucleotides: TGTGCCAGCAGTAGACAGGGATTGAACACTGAAGCTTTCTTT.

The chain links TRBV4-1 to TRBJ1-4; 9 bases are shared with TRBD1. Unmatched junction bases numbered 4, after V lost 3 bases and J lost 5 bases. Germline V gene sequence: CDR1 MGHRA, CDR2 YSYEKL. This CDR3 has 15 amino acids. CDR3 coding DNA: TGCGCCAGCAGCCACAATGGACAGGGGAATGAAAAACTGTTTTTT. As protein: CASSHNGQGNEKLFF.

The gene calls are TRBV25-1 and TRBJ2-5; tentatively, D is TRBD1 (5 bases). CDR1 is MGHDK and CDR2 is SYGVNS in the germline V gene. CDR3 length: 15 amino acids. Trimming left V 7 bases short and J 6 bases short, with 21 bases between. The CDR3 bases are TGTGCCAGCATTGGGTTCCAGGGTATCCGGCAGACCCAGTACTTC. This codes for CASIGFQGIRQTQYF.

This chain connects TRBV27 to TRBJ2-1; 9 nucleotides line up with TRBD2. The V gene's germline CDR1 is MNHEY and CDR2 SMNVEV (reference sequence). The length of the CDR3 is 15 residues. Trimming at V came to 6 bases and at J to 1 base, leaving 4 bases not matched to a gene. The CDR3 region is CASRISGSSYNEQFF. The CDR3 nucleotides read TGTGCCAGCAGAATTAGCGGGAGTTCCTACAATGAGCAGTTCTTC.

CDR3 protein: CASRSTGGWANTEAFF. The CDR3 coding sequence is TGTGCCAGCAGATCTACAGGGGGCTGGGCGAACACTGAAGCTTTCTTT. The J gene is TRBJ1-1, the V gene TRBV27, with 9 bases identical to TRBD1. The germline V gene has CDR1 MNHEY and CDR2 SMNVEV (reference sequence). This CDR3 has 16 residues. After removal of 6 bases from V and 1 base from J, the junction contained 9 bases not matched to a gene.

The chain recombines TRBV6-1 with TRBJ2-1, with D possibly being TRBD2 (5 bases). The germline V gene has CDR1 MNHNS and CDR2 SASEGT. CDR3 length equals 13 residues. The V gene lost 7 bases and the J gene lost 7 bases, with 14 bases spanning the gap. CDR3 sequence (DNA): TGTGCCAGCACCCTCTTCGGGGATAATGAGCAGTTCTTC. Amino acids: CASTLFGDNEQFF.

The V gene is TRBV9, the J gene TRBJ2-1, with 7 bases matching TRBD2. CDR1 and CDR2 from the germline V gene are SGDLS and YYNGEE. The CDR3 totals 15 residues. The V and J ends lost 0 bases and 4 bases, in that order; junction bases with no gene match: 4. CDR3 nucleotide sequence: TGTGCCAGCAGCGTAGGTTCTAGCGGTTACAATGAGCAGTTCTTC. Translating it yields CASSVGSSGYNEQFF.

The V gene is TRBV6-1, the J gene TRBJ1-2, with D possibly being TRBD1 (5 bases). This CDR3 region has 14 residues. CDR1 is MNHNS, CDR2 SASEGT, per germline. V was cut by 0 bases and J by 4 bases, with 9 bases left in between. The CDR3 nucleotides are TGTGCCAGCAGTGAAGCGCCAGGGCCCTATGGCTACACCTTC. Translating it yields CASSEAPGPYGYTF.

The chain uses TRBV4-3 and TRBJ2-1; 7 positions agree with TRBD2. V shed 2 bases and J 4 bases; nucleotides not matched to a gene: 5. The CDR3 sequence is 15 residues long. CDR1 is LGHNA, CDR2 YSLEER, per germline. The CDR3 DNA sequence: TGCGCCAGCAGCCAACGGACTAGGGGATACAATGAGCAGTTCTTC. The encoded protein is CASSQRTRGYNEQFF.

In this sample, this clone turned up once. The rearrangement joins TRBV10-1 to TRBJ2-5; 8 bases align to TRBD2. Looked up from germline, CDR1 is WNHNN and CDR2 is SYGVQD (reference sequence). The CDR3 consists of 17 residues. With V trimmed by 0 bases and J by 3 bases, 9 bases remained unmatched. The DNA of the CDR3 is TGCGCCAGCAGTGAGTCACAAGCGGGAGTAAGAAAAGAGACCCAGTACTTC. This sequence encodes CASSESQAGVRKETQYF.